Following are 23 T cell receptor beta chains from one sample sequenced in a study of monozygotic twins with cystic fibrosis. Assay used: immunoSEQ multiplex PCR; TCRdb lists only in-frame clones, some missing. The sample contains some 9,600 clones, about 90% of which appear only once. The material sequenced was blood. Source of these receptors: a boy aged 2-9 years with cystic fibrosis.

This chain joins TRBV30 and TRBJ1-6; D may be TRBD1 (6 bases). There are 15 residues in the CDR3. Trimming took 0 bases from V and 7 from J, leaving 13 bases between them. In germline, CDR1 is GTSNPN, CDR2 SVGIG (reference sequence). The CDR3 loop is CAWSVGQGRNSPLHF. CDR3 DNA: TGTGCCTGGAGTGTCGGTCAGGGGAGAAATTCACCCCTCCACTTT.

The chain is built from TRBV5-1 and TRBJ1-4; the match to TRBD1 covers 7 bases. Germline lookup yields CDR1 SGHRS and CDR2 YFSETQ. V was pared by 2 bases and J by 14 bases, with 6 bases of the junction left unmatched. The CDR3 has 12 residues. CDR3 nucleotides: TGCGCCAGCAGCTTAGACGGACAGGCGCTGTTTTTT. Its translation: CASSLDGQALFF.

This sequence joins TRBV13 and TRBJ2-1; TRBD2 might be the D (6 bases). Trimming left V 5 bases short and J 5 bases short, with 19 bases between. The germline V gene has CDR1 PRHDT and CDR2 FYEKMQ (reference sequence). The CDR3 totals 16 residues. The CDR3 DNA is TGTGCCAGCAGCCTGGAAGGCGGGGCACTACACAATGAGCAGTTCTTC. Its translation: CASSLEGGALHNEQFF.

The CDR3 DNA follows: TGTGCCAGCAGCCAGAACCTACAGGGAGGGAACTATGGCTACACCTTC. Residues: CASSQNLQGGNYGYTF. The J gene is TRBJ1-2, the V gene TRBV14; perhaps TRBD1 as D (6 bases). Germline-derived CDR1 and CDR2 are SGHDN and FVKESK. Trimming removed 3 bases from V and 2 bases from J, with 16 bases in between. The CDR3 has 16 amino acids.

The chain links TRBV5-4 to TRBJ2-4; 12 nucleotides line up with TRBD2. This CDR3 comprises 17 residues. Trimming took 1 base from V and 7 from J; bases not matched to a gene: 9. Germline V gives CDR1 SGHNT, CDR2 YYREEE (reference sequence). CDR3 coding DNA: TGTGCCAGCAGCTTGCGGGCTAGCGGGGGGGCCGGGAACATTCAGTACTTC. Translated, it gives CASSLRASGGAGNIQYF. Full variable domain (remainder filled in from reference TRBV5-4 and TRBJ2-4): ETGVTQSPTHLIKTRGQQVTLRCSSQSGHNTVSWYQQALGQGPQFIFQYYREEENGRGNFPPRFSGLQFPNYSSELNVNALELDDSALYLCASSLRASGGAGNIQYFGAGTRLSVL.

V gene TRBV4-1 combines with J gene TRBJ2-1; 13 bases map to TRBD2. The germline V gene has CDR1 MGHRA and CDR2 YSYEKL. The CDR3 loop spans 16 amino acids. V was pared by 4 bases and J by 6 bases, with 6 bases of the junction left unmatched. The CDR3: CASSPGLAGAGNEQFF. CDR3 in DNA: TGCGCCAGCAGCCCCGGACTAGCGGGGGCGGGCAATGAGCAGTTCTTC.

The chain has TRBV4-3 and TRBJ1-5; D remains ambiguous. The length of the CDR3 is 17 residues. V lost 1 base to trimming and J lost 1 base, with 14 bases between them. Germline CDR1 LGHNA, CDR2 YSLEER. The CDR3 DNA reads TGCGCCAGCAGCCAAGGGGGAGGAGGAGGCAGCAATCAGCCCCAGCATTTT. Encoded protein: CASSQGGGGGSNQPQHF.

The rearrangement uses TRBV30 and TRBJ2-5; 12 nucleotides line up with TRBD2. V lost 1 base to trimming and J lost 2 bases; unmatched junction nucleotides: 8. The CDR3 consists of 17 residues. In germline, CDR1 is GTSNPN, CDR2 SVGIG (reference sequence). This chain's CDR3 is CAWSANGLAGIQETQYF. CDR3 DNA sequence: TGTGCCTGGAGTGCGAACGGACTAGCGGGGATTCAAGAGACCCAGTACTTC.

The genes are TRBV18 and TRBJ2-5, with D tentatively TRBD1 (6 bases). CDR3 length: 15 residues. V was cut by 3 bases and J by 2 bases, with 13 bases left in between. Germline V gene sequence: CDR1 KGHSH, CDR2 LQKENI. The chain's CDR3 is CASSPAKGQQETQYF. CDR3 nucleotide sequence: TGTGCCAGCTCACCGGCTAAAGGACAGCAAGAGACCCAGTACTTC.

This chain joins TRBV7-9 and TRBJ1-1, with a tentative D call TRBD1 (5 bases). The germline V gene encodes CDR1 SEHNR and CDR2 FQNEAQ (reference sequence). V lost 6 bases and J lost 5, with 19 bases in between. This CDR3 region has 15 residues. CDR3 coding DNA: TGTGCCAGCAGTACCCAGTCGGGGCTGGAGACTGAAGCTTTCTTT. Its translation is CASSTQSGLETEAFF.

This rearrangement joins TRBV5-6 to TRBJ2-2; D unclear. Germline V gives CDR1 SGHDT, CDR2 YYEEEE. Trimming left V 2 bases short and J 6 bases short, with 8 bases between. There are 13 residues in the CDR3. Here the CDR3 reads CASSFKGAGELFF. CDR3 in DNA: TGTGCCAGCAGCTTTAAAGGTGCCGGGGAGCTGTTTTTT.

This clone appeared once. The chain links TRBV6-4 to TRBJ2-7; D might be TRBD1 or TRBD2, each matching 5 bases. Germline V gives CDR1 MRHNA, CDR2 SNTAGT. The V gene lost 5 bases and the J gene lost 1 base, with 12 bases spanning the gap. The CDR3 extends over 14 amino acids. CDR3 amino acids: CASSPRDRSYEQYV. CDR3 DNA: TGTGCCAGCAGTCCCCGGGACCGATCCTACGAGCAGTACGTC.

V gene TRBV5-1 combines with J gene TRBJ1-2, with D perhaps matching TRBD1 (5 bases). The V gene lost 4 bases and the J gene lost 0 bases, with 16 bases spanning the gap. This CDR3 is built from 16 residues. Germline CDR1 is SGHRS and CDR2 is YFSETQ. CDR3 loop: CASSLPIDSANYGYTF. The DNA for the CDR3 is TGCGCCAGCAGCCTACCAATAGACAGCGCTAACTATGGCTACACCTTC.

The genes are TRBV6-5 and TRBJ2-5; possible D gene TRBD1, 5 bases. The CDR3 is 13 residues long. The germline gives CDR1 MNHEY, CDR2 SVGAGI. V was cut by 9 bases and J by 5 bases, with 16 bases left in between. As DNA, the CDR3 is TGTGCCAGTGGGGAACAGGTTGACGAGACCCAGTACTTC. Its protein product is CASGEQVDETQYF.

The chain uses TRBV19 and TRBJ2-5; no clear D. The CDR3 is made up of 13 amino acids. Germline V gene lookup returns CDR1 LNHDA and CDR2 SQIVND (reference sequence). V lost 2 bases to trimming and J lost 0 bases, with 4 bases between them. CDR3 residues: CASSIWDQETQYF. DNA of the CDR3: TGTGCCAGTAGTATATGGGACCAAGAGACCCAGTACTTC. Based on the CDR3 plus reference TRBV19 and TRBJ2-5, the full variable domain is DGGITQSPKYLFRKEGQNVTLSCEQNLNHDAMYWYRQDPGQGLRLIYYSQIVNDFQKGDIAEGYSVSREKKESFPLTVTSAQKNPTAFYLCASSIWDQETQYFGPGTRLLVL.

The chain recombines TRBV18 with TRBJ1-1; D is possibly TRBD1 (6 bases). V lost 0 bases and J lost 1, with 6 bases in between. CDR1 and CDR2 (germline): KGHSH, LQKENI. This CDR3 comprises 14 residues. In nucleotides, the CDR3 is TGTGCCAGCTCACCACCCAGGGGGAACACTGAAGCTTTCTTT. Translation gives CASSPPRGNTEAFF. Based on the CDR3 plus reference TRBV18 and TRBJ1-1, the full variable domain is NAGVMQNPRHLVRRRGQEARLRCSPMKGHSHVYWYRQLPEEGLKFMVYLQKENIIDESGMPKERFSAEFPKEGPSILRIQQVVRGDSAAYFCASSPPRGNTEAFFGQGTRLTVV.

The chain recombines TRBV19 with TRBJ2-6; D is perhaps TRBD1 (5 bases). This CDR3 has 15 residues. V lost 7 bases and J 0 bases, leaving 10 bases between the germline ends. Per germline, CDR1 LNHDA and CDR2 SQIVND (reference sequence). The CDR3 reads CASTPRGSGANVLTF. In nucleotides, the CDR3 is TGTGCCAGTACCCCAAGGGGCTCTGGGGCCAACGTCCTGACTTTC.

The V call is TRBV5-4, the J call TRBJ2-2; no clear D. Germline lookup yields CDR1 SGHNT and CDR2 YYREEE (reference sequence). The CDR3 is 12 amino acids. The ends were cut back, 1 base at V and 4 bases at J, with 2 bases in the middle. The CDR3 loop reads CASSLTTGELFF. The CDR3 nucleotides read TGTGCCAGCAGCTTGACCACCGGGGAGCTGTTTTTT.

This clone was seen a few times. This chain links TRBV6-1 with TRBJ2-7; 7 positions agree with TRBD1. After removal of 4 bases from V and 1 base from J, the junction contained 4 bases not matched to a gene. Germline CDR1 reads MNHNS; CDR2 reads SASEGT. The CDR3 runs to 14 residues. The CDR3 spells CASSAYRGSYEQYV. Written as DNA, the CDR3 is TGTGCCAGCAGTGCCTACAGGGGATCCTACGAGCAGTACGTC.

The chain links TRBV12-5 to TRBJ2-7; D unresolved. The germline V and J ends were trimmed by 2 bases and 6 bases, with 11 bases remaining between them. The CDR3 spans 13 residues. The V gene's germline CDR1 is LGHNT and CDR2 FRNRAP. The CDR3 is CASGLPPSREQYF. CDR3 DNA: TGTGCTAGTGGTTTGCCCCCTTCCCGCGAGCAGTACTTC.

This chain joins TRBV7-9 and TRBJ2-1; 7 bases line up with TRBD1. CDR1 is SEHNR and CDR2 is FQNEAQ in the germline V gene (reference sequence). This CDR3 is built from 15 residues. Unmatched junction bases numbered 3, after V lost 1 base and J lost 3 bases. The CDR3 sequence is CASSLGSGGYNEQFF. CDR3 coding DNA: TGTGCCAGCAGCTTAGGGTCAGGGGGCTACAATGAGCAGTTCTTC.

The gene calls are TRBV7-9 and TRBJ2-2; D gene uncertain. V was pared by 1 base and J by 4 bases, with 4 bases between. CDR1 is SEHNR and CDR2 is FQNEAQ in the germline V gene (reference sequence). The CDR3 sequence is 13 residues long. The CDR3 spells CASSLGSTGELFF. The CDR3 DNA sequence: TGTGCCAGCAGCTTAGGTTCCACCGGGGAGCTGTTTTTT. Full variable domain (outside the CDR3, taken from reference TRBV7-9 and TRBJ2-2): DTGVSQNPRHKITKRGQNVTFRCDPISEHNRLYWYRQTLGQGPEFLTYFQNEAQLEKSRLLSDRFSAERPKGSFSTLEIQRTEQGDSAMYLCASSLGSTGELFFGEGSRLTVL.

This rearrangement joins TRBV30 to TRBJ1-1; D call uncertain. V lost 2 bases and J lost 4, with 11 bases in between. Germline-derived CDR1 and CDR2 are GTSNPN and SVGIG (reference sequence). The CDR3 runs 13 residues. The CDR3 reads CAWSTRFGTEAFF. Here the CDR3 DNA reads TGTGCCTGGAGTACGAGGTTCGGCACTGAAGCTTTCTTT.